This note documents a single T cell receptor beta chain sequence. Only in-frame clones appear in the TCRdb table, and some are missing; sequencing was by immunoSEQ multiplex PCR. The sample lists 250,000 or so clones; approximately 81% were seen once. This study enrolled people aged about 18 to 90 from roughly 22 US geographic areas. Exposed study participants had met a COVID-19 case within 2 weeks before entry. This entry comes from a study of blood T cell repertoires in COVID-19. Study context: Samples taken during acute and convalescent COVID-19 were collected in the United States, Italy and Spain. PBMCs, B-cell-depleted T cells, or T cells provided the cDNA or gDNA that made up the material.

Trimming took 3 bases from V and 1 from J, leaving 9 bases between them. CDR1 is SEHNR and CDR2 is FQNEAQ in the germline V gene (reference sequence). The CDR3 is 14 amino acids. The gene calls are TRBV7-9 and TRBJ1-1; D is ambiguous. The source is a woman aged 50 to 65 who had been exposed to COVID-19. Sequenced sample: PBMCs or T cells enriched from blood (not recorded which). Here the CDR3 DNA reads TGTGCCAGCAGCTTTTTTACAAGGAACACTGAAGCTTTCTTT. Translated, it gives CASSFFTRNTEAFF. Supplemented by reference TRBV7-9 and TRBJ1-1, the full variable domain reads DTGVSQNPRHKITKRGQNVTFRCDPISEHNRLYWYRQTLGQGPEFLTYFQNEAQLEKSRLLSDRFSAERPKGSFSTLEIQRTEQGDSAMYLCASSFFTRNTEAFFGQGTRLTVV.